Listed below are T cell receptor delta chains from one sample, sequenced in a study of human gamma delta and Vdelta1 T cells. Their target antigens are unknown. TCRdb redid the clone calls on the PCR reads with CATT. Of about 6,500 delta-chain clones listed, almost 40% were seen once; the top ten hold roughly 5.8%. Material for sequencing was Vdelta1 gamma-delta T cells from blood grown in culture (DOT cells). Source of these receptors: a human donor in good health. Both conserved end residues are part of each CDR3. The order of the fields is clone size, J gene, V gene, D gene, CDR3 protein, CDR3 DNA. A D gene is named only where the DNA matches it firmly. Size is stated for part of the rows, as once, few or many counts, or as a class when the clone is expanded.

abundance: .; j_gene: TRDJ1; v_gene: TRDV1; d_gene: TRDD3; CDR3aa: CALGELFSWGTGGERETLIF; CDR3nt: TGTGCTCTTGGGGAACTTTTCTCCTGGGGTACTGGGGGAGAAAGGGAGACACTCATCTTT
abundance: .; j_gene: TRDJ1; v_gene: TRDV2; d_gene: .; CDR3aa: CACGSYCYTDKLIF; CDR3nt: TGTGCCTGTGGCTCGTACTGTTACACCGATAAACTCATCTTT
abundance: .; j_gene: TRDJ1; v_gene: TRDV1; d_gene: TRDD3; CDR3aa: CALGERSGNWGRDPYTDKLIF; CDR3nt: TGTGCTCTTGGGGAACGATCAGGGAACTGGGGGAGAGACCCGTACACCGATAAACTCATCTTT
abundance: .; j_gene: TRDJ1; v_gene: TRDV1; d_gene: .; CDR3aa: CALGEWPRGGVQYTDKLIF; CDR3nt: TGTGCTCTTGGGGAATGGCCTAGAGGGGGGGTTCAATACACCGATAAACTCATCTTT
abundance: .; j_gene: TRDJ1; v_gene: TRDV1; d_gene: .; CDR3aa: CALGESGLPQAGGHKLIF; CDR3nt: TGTGCTCTTGGGGAATCCGGCCTTCCCCAAGCTGGGGGTCATAAACTCATCTTT
abundance: few; j_gene: TRDJ1; v_gene: TRDV1; d_gene: .; CDR3aa: CALGEVPGHTGLTDKLIF; CDR3nt: TGTGCTCTTGGGGAAGTCCCGGGGCACACGGGGCTCACCGATAAACTCATCTTT
abundance: medium-sized; j_gene: TRDJ1; v_gene: TRDV1; d_gene: TRDD3; CDR3aa: CALGELPSLGDTRPDKLIF; CDR3nt: TGTGCTCTTGGGGAACTTCCCTCCCTGGGGGATACTCGGCCCGATAAACTCATCTTT
abundance: few; j_gene: TRDJ1; v_gene: TRDV1; d_gene: TRDD3; CDR3aa: CALGEMVWNWGIRGTDKLIF; CDR3nt: TGTGCTCTTGGGGAAATGGTTTGGAACTGGGGGATACGGGGCACCGATAAACTCATCTTT
abundance: .; j_gene: TRDJ1; v_gene: TRDV1; d_gene: .; CDR3aa: CALGELGPGTDKLIF; CDR3nt: TGTGCTCTTGGGGAACTGGGGCCGGGTACCGATAAACTCATCTTT
abundance: .; j_gene: TRDJ1; v_gene: TRDV1; d_gene: .; CDR3aa: CALGELILPTMVLGELEDKLIF; CDR3nt: TGTGCTCTTGGGGAACTGATCCTTCCTACGATGGTACTGGGGGAGCTAGAAGATAAACTCATCTTT
abundance: .; j_gene: TRDJ1; v_gene: TRDV1; d_gene: TRDD3; CDR3aa: CALGERDYLGDIELIF; CDR3nt: TGTGCTCTTGGGGAACGGGACTACCTGGGGGATATTGAACTCATCTTT
abundance: medium-sized; j_gene: TRDJ1; v_gene: TRDV1; d_gene: .; CDR3aa: CALGPHLLSSHGLIF; CDR3nt: TGTGCTCTTGGGCCCCATCTCCTCTCCTCCCACGGCCTCATCTTT
abundance: medium-sized; j_gene: TRDJ1; v_gene: TRDV1; d_gene: TRDD3; CDR3aa: CALGETSGLGDTRTDKLIF; CDR3nt: TGTGCTCTTGGGGAAACTTCCGGGCTGGGGGATACGCGTACCGATAAACTCATCTTT
abundance: .; j_gene: TRDJ1; v_gene: TRDV1; d_gene: .; CDR3aa: CALGELEELIPPHERMGYTDKLIF; CDR3nt: TGTGCTCTTGGGGAACTTGAGGAGCTCATCCCCCCGCATGAAAGGATGGGGTACACCGATAAACTCATCTTT
abundance: .; j_gene: TRDJ1; v_gene: TRDV1; d_gene: TRDD3; CDR3aa: CALGEVLRRGYPCKLIF; CDR3nt: TGTGCTCTTGGGGAAGTCCTACGTCGGGGATACCCGTGTAAACTCATCTTT
abundance: .; j_gene: TRDJ1; v_gene: TRDV1; d_gene: .; CDR3aa: CALGELIARGWSVTQQGKLIF; CDR3nt: TGTGCTCTTGGGGAACTAATCGCCCGGGGATGGTCCGTCACACAGCAAGGTAAACTCATCTTT
abundance: .; j_gene: TRDJ1; v_gene: TRDV1; d_gene: TRDD3; CDR3aa: CALGDFRTYWGSGDKLIF; CDR3nt: TGTGCTCTTGGGGACTTCCGGACCTACTGGGGCTCTGGCGATAAACTCATCTTT
abundance: .; j_gene: TRDJ1; v_gene: TRDV1; d_gene: TRDD3; CDR3aa: CALGEWGRVLGEHTDKLIF; CDR3nt: TGTGCTCTTGGGGAATGGGGGAGAGTACTGGGGGAACACACCGATAAACTCATCTTT
abundance: .; j_gene: TRDJ1; v_gene: TRDV1; d_gene: .; CDR3aa: CALGGRLPTRSYWGHKLIF; CDR3nt: TGTGCTCTTGGGGGGCGGCTTCCTACAAGATCGTACTGGGGGCATAAACTCATCTTT
abundance: .; j_gene: TRDJ4; v_gene: TRDV1; d_gene: .; CDR3aa: CALGEWGRPSRPLIF; CDR3nt: TGTGCTCTTGGGGAATGGGGCCGCCCCTCGAGACCCCTGATCTTT
abundance: medium-sized; j_gene: TRDJ1; v_gene: TRDV1; d_gene: TRDD3; CDR3aa: CALGEPYSIGGYRAKLIF; CDR3nt: TGTGCTCTTGGGGAACCCTATTCAATTGGGGGATACAGGGCCAAACTCATCTTT
abundance: few; j_gene: TRDJ1; v_gene: TRDV1; d_gene: TRDD3; CDR3aa: CALGELEPSWASYASRGGYGADKLIF; CDR3nt: TGTGCTCTTGGGGAACTTGAACCTTCTTGGGCTTCCTACGCCTCCCGTGGGGGATACGGAGCCGATAAACTCATCTTT
abundance: .; j_gene: TRDJ1; v_gene: TRDV1; d_gene: .; CDR3aa: CALGEMRGNFLPLGDQYTDKLIF; CDR3nt: TGTGCTCTTGGGGAAATGAGGGGTAACTTCCTACCTCTGGGGGATCAATACACCGATAAACTCATCTTT
abundance: few; j_gene: TRDJ1; v_gene: TRDV1; d_gene: .; CDR3aa: CALGEPSPVLPTDKLIF; CDR3nt: TGTGCTCTTGGGGAGCCTTCCCCCGTACTGCCGACCGACAAACTCATCTTT
abundance: .; j_gene: TRDJ1; v_gene: TRDV1; d_gene: TRDD3; CDR3aa: CALGEPRSYSGDNPDKLIF; CDR3nt: TGTGCTCTTGGGGAACCCCGGTCCTACTCGGGGGATAACCCCGATAAACTCATCTTT
abundance: .; j_gene: TRDJ1; v_gene: TRDV1; d_gene: .; CDR3aa: CALAPSYWGVQRDVDKLIF; CDR3nt: TGTGCTCTCGCTCCTTCCTACTGGGGGGTCCAGAGGGACGTCGATAAACTCATCTTT